This entry lists 29 T cell receptor beta chains sequenced from one sample in a study of neurological immune-mediated disorders. TCRdb used MiXCR to reprocess the 5' RACE reads, holding one entry per CDR3 protein. In the table there are under 85,000 distinct CDR3 sequences, 5.2% of which are singletons. The sample taken for sequencing was PBMCs. The receptor set was obtained from a human donor with multiple sclerosis. The donor label of this sample is uncertain.

This clonotype was detected ten times or more. V is TRBV20-1 and J is TRBJ2-3, with TRBD2 matching 11 bases. Germline assignment: CDR1 DFQATT and CDR2 SNEGSKA (reference sequence). V was clipped by 6 bases and J by 2 bases; unmatched bases: 4. This CDR3 spans 14 amino acids. The DNA of the CDR3 is TGCAGTGCACTAGCGGGGGCCCCCACAGATACGCAGTATTTT. Its protein is CSALAGAPTDTQYF.

This clonotype was picked up many times. This chain uses TRBV5-1 with TRBJ1-1; 9 nucleotides match TRBD1. Germline V gives CDR1 SGHRS, CDR2 YFSETQ. J lost 6 bases, V lost 2 bases, and 14 bases had no gene match. This CDR3 contains 17 residues. The CDR3 loop reads CASSFNARTGARAEAFF. The CDR3 nucleotides are TGCGCCAGCAGCTTTAATGCCCGGACAGGGGCGAGGGCTGAAGCTTTCTTT.

V usage is TRBV29-1 and J usage is TRBJ2-3, with TRBD1 matching over 9 bases. The CDR3 covers 13 residues. Germline-derived CDR1 and CDR2 are SQVTM and ANQGSEA. V lost 6 bases to trimming and J lost 5 bases; unmatched junction nucleotides: 6. For the CDR3, the DNA is TGCAGCGTGGCACAGGGGGCGGGAGATACGCAGTATTTT. Protein sequence: CSVAQGAGDTQYF.

This clonotype occurred many times. The J gene is TRBJ1-2, the V gene TRBV5-1; D uncertain. The CDR3 spans 15 residues. Trimming left V 0 bases short and J 1 base short, with 10 bases between. Germline V CDR1 and CDR2: SGHRS, YFSETQ. CDR3 in amino acids: CASSLDVGSNYGYTF. CDR3 nucleotides: TGCGCCAGCAGCTTGGATGTAGGGAGTAACTATGGCTACACCTTC.

This clonotype occurred many times. This chain uses TRBV6-2 or TRBV6-3 with TRBJ1-5; TRBD1 matches 9 bases. Trimming took 5 bases from V and 3 from J; bases not matched to a gene: 5. Germline assignment: CDR1 MNHEY and CDR2 SVGEGT. The CDR3 contains 15 residues. CDR3 bases: TGTGCCAGCAGTCTGGGACAGGGCCACAATCAGCCCCAGCATTTT. Translation gives CASSLGQGHNQPQHF.

This clonotype was counted ten times or more. This sequence joins TRBV10-3 and TRBJ2-7; 9 bases line up with TRBD2. Germline CDR1 reads ENHRY; CDR2 reads SYGVKD. This CDR3 comprises 15 residues. V gave up 4 bases and J gave up 7 bases; unmatched junction bases: 11. Written as DNA, the CDR3 is TGTGCCATCAGTGTCGGTGGCGGGGGGGCTCAAGAGCAGTACTTC. Translating it yields CAISVGGGGAQEQYF.

In this sample, this clonotype turned up many times. The rearrangement links TRBV10-3 to TRBJ2-1, with 10 bases that match TRBD2. The germline V gene has CDR1 ENHRY and CDR2 SYGVKD. V shed 3 bases, J shed 5 bases, and the junction held 4 bases outside the gene matches. The CDR3 totals 15 residues. The CDR3 protein is CAISEIAGGHNEQFF. The CDR3 region has the DNA TGTGCCATCAGTGAAATAGCGGGGGGTCACAATGAGCAGTTCTTC.

This clonotype occurred many times. The V and J genes are TRBV20-1 and TRBJ2-1, with D hard to call. The CDR3 has 12 residues. V was shortened by 6 bases and J by 4 bases, with 10 bases between the two germline ends. CDR1 DFQATT and CDR2 SNEGSKA come from the germline V gene (reference sequence). The CDR3 here is CSAPERYNEQFF. The CDR3 nucleotides read TGCAGTGCCCCTGAGAGATACAATGAGCAGTTCTTC.

V gene TRBV5-1 combines with J gene TRBJ1-5; no firm D call. This CDR3 contains 15 residues. The V end was cut by 0 bases, the J end by 0 bases, with 7 bases between. Germline V CDR1 and CDR2: SGHRS, YFSETQ. CDR3 region: CASSLGIHSNQPQHF. CDR3 nucleotide sequence: TGCGCCAGCAGCTTGGGCATCCATAGCAATCAGCCCCAGCATTTT.

Many counts were recorded for this clonotype. The rearrangement links TRBV3-1 to TRBJ2-1; 7 bases agree with TRBD2. J lost 13 bases, V lost 4 bases, and 16 bases had no gene match. CDR3 length: 15 residues. Germline assignment: CDR1 LGHDT and CDR2 YNNKEL (reference sequence). The DNA for the CDR3 is TGTGCCAGCAGCCGAGGCGGGGGACTTGCTTTGAATCAGTTCTTC. Amino acids: CASSRGGGLALNQFF.

This clonotype has at least ten counts. V usage is TRBV29-1 and J usage is TRBJ1-1, with a tentative D call TRBD1 (6 bases). The CDR3 consists of 14 residues. Germline V CDR1 and CDR2: SQVTM, ANQGSEA. V was clipped by 4 bases and J by 0 bases, with 12 bases between them. The CDR3 DNA is TGCAGCGTTGCTCGGGGGGCTTTGAACACTGAAGCTTTCTTT. This sequence encodes CSVARGALNTEAFF.

This clonotype was seen repeatedly, ten times or more. This chain joins TRBV20-1 and TRBJ1-1; maybe TRBD1 (5 bases). Germline-derived CDR1 and CDR2 are DFQATT and SNEGSKA (reference sequence). CDR3 size: 13 residues. V shed 7 bases and J shed 0 bases, with 12 bases lying between them. CDR3 region: CSVEGRVNTEAFF. DNA of the CDR3: TGCAGTGTCGAGGGACGAGTGAACACTGAAGCTTTCTTT.

This clonotype was picked up many times. This sequence joins TRBV5-1 and TRBJ2-1, with D possibly being TRBD1 (6 bases). V shed 2 bases and J shed 7 bases, with 19 bases lying between them. Germline values: CDR1 SGHRS, CDR2 YFSETQ. The CDR3 consists of 16 residues. The chain's CDR3 is CASSFPDSVPPNEQFF. CDR3 nucleotides: TGCGCCAGCAGCTTCCCGGACAGTGTACCTCCGAATGAGCAGTTCTTC.

This clonotype was seen ten or more times. This rearrangement joins TRBV20-1 to TRBJ1-5, with 12 bases identical to TRBD1. Germline assignment: CDR1 DFQATT and CDR2 SNEGSKA (reference sequence). The V gene end was trimmed by 5 bases and the J gene end by 2 bases; junction bases not matched to a gene: 7. This CDR3 is built from 16 residues. The chain's CDR3 is CSAGTGGNVGNQPQHF. CDR3 in DNA: TGCAGTGCTGGGACAGGGGGCAACGTTGGCAATCAGCCCCAGCATTTT.

This clonotype has ten or more counts. J is TRBJ2-7 and V is TRBV5-1, with no clear D. V lost 5 bases and J lost 4, with 4 bases in between. Germline values: CDR1 SGHRS, CDR2 YFSETQ. The CDR3 consists of 10 residues. The CDR3 region has the DNA TGCGCCAGCAGTGGGTACGAGCAGTACTTC. This codes for CASSGYEQYF. Filled out from reference TRBV5-1 and TRBJ2-7, the complete variable domain reads KAGVTQTPRYLIKTRGQQVTLSCSPISGHRSVSWYQQTPGQGLQFLFEYFSETQRNKGNFPGRFSGRQFSNSRSEMNVSTLELGDSALYLCASSGYEQYFGPGTRLTVT.

This clonotype occurred many times. The chain couples TRBV12-3 or TRBV12-4 to TRBJ1-2; a possible D gene is TRBD1 (6 bases). Trimming took 2 bases from V and 2 from J, leaving 9 bases between them. CDR3 length: 14 amino acids. As DNA, the CDR3 is TGTGCCAGCAGTTTATATCAGGGGAACTATGGCTACACCTTC. Encoded protein: CASSLYQGNYGYTF.

This clonotype was picked up many times. The CDR3 protein is CASSLALTATNEKLFF. The CDR3 bases are TGTGCCAGCAGCTTGGCTTTGACAGCAACTAATGAAAAACTGTTTTTT. This chain links TRBV5-8 with TRBJ1-4; D may be TRBD1 (5 bases). V gave up 0 bases and J gave up 0 bases, with 9 bases separating them. Germline-derived CDR1 and CDR2 are SGHTS and YDEGEE. The CDR3 is 16 residues long. The variable domain in full, completed from reference TRBV5-8 and TRBJ1-4, reads EAGVTQSPTHLIKTRGQQATLRCSPISGHTSVYWYQQALGLGLQFLLWYDEGEERNRGNFPPRFSGRQFPNYSSELNVNALELEDSALYLCASSLALTATNEKLFFGSGTQLSVL.

This clonotype was found many times. The J gene is TRBJ2-1, the V gene TRBV5-1; the D is unclear. The CDR3 covers 14 residues. Between the trimmed V and J ends, which lost 0 bases and 10 bases, there was a span of 14 bases. The germline V gene has CDR1 SGHRS and CDR2 YFSETQ. For the CDR3, the DNA is TGCGCCAGCAGCTTGGGAAACATTGTGGGCGAGCAGTTCTTC. Amino acids: CASSLGNIVGEQFF.

This clonotype has ten or more counts. The chain couples TRBV5-1 to TRBJ2-3, with D unclear. Germline V gene sequence: CDR1 SGHRS, CDR2 YFSETQ. The CDR3 is made up of 14 amino acids. V shed 4 bases and J shed 2 bases, with 11 bases lying between them. CDR3 coding DNA: TGCGCCAGCAGCCCCGGAGTAACCACAGATACGCAGTATTTT. Its translation: CASSPGVTTDTQYF.

This clonotype is termed large. The chain links TRBV3-1 to TRBJ1-1; D not resolved. Germline V gene lookup returns CDR1 LGHDT and CDR2 YNNKEL (reference sequence). Trimming cost V 0 bases and J 0 bases, with 8 bases left between them. The CDR3 contains 15 residues. CDR3 bases: TGTGCCAGCAGCCAAGATGTGGGGTTGAACACTGAAGCTTTCTTT. It specifies CASSQDVGLNTEAFF.

This clonotype has at least ten counts. The chain is built from TRBV2 and TRBJ2-1; 9 nucleotides match TRBD2. Germline lookup yields CDR1 SNHLY and CDR2 FYNNEI. The CDR3 is 16 amino acids. With V trimmed by 8 bases and J by 7 bases, 15 bases remained unmatched. In DNA, the CDR3 is TGTGCCAGCGGCCAAGGGGCGGGGGGGCTAAGGAATGAGCAGTTCTTC. The encoded protein is CASGQGAGGLRNEQFF.

In this sample, this clonotype turned up many times. The chain links TRBV27 to TRBJ2-3; 11 bases map to TRBD2. The CDR3 has 15 amino acids. Trimming took 5 bases from V and 3 from J; bases not matched to a gene: 4. Per germline, CDR1 MNHEY and CDR2 SMNVEV (reference sequence). CDR3 residues: CASSPGTSGTDTQYF. The CDR3 nucleotides read TGTGCCAGCAGTCCCGGGACTAGCGGAACAGATACGCAGTATTTT.

In this sample, this clonotype turned up many times. The rearrangement links TRBV14 to TRBJ2-1; 7 bases match TRBD1. V gave up 2 bases and J gave up 3 bases; unmatched junction bases: 4. The CDR3 runs 15 residues. CDR1 is SGHDN, CDR2 FVKESK, per germline. The CDR3 reads CASSQRQGNYNEQFF. CDR3 bases: TGTGCCAGCAGCCAACGACAGGGAAACTACAATGAGCAGTTCTTC.

This clonotype was detected ten times or more. The rearrangement uses TRBV7-9 and TRBJ1-5, with unresolved D. The germline V gene encodes CDR1 SEHNR and CDR2 FQNEAQ (reference sequence). V was shortened by 3 bases and J by 0 bases, with 3 bases between the two germline ends. This CDR3 comprises 13 residues. CDR3: CASSFGSNQPQHF. The CDR3 DNA follows: TGTGCCAGCAGCTTTGGTAGCAATCAGCCCCAGCATTTT.

This clonotype was detected ten times or more. The chain is built from TRBV11-2 and TRBJ2-3, with a tentative D call TRBD1 (5 bases). V lost 8 bases and J 2 bases, leaving 17 bases between the germline ends. Germline CDR1 and CDR2: SGHAT and FQNNGV. The CDR3 contains 15 residues. Here the CDR3 DNA reads TGTGCCAGCGGGGCAAGAGGTGCGGCCACAGATACGCAGTATTTT. Its translation is CASGARGAATDTQYF.

This clonotype was observed at least ten times. This rearrangement joins TRBV7-9 to TRBJ1-5; unclear D gene. The V gene's germline CDR1 is SEHNR and CDR2 FQNEAQ (reference sequence). V lost 5 bases and J lost 0, with 8 bases in between. This CDR3 spans 14 amino acids. CDR3 in amino acids: CASSTPGSNQPQHF. The CDR3 DNA is TGTGCCAGCAGCACCCCGGGTAGCAATCAGCCCCAGCATTTT.

This clonotype was recorded at least ten times. The chain recombines TRBV29-1 with TRBJ1-2; D not resolved. Trimming removed 3 bases from V and 2 bases from J, with 4 bases in between. Germline V gene lookup returns CDR1 SQVTM and CDR2 ANQGSEA. This CDR3 comprises 11 residues. CDR3 in amino acids: CSVEWNYGYTF. In DNA, the CDR3 is TGCAGCGTTGAGTGGAACTATGGCTACACCTTC.

Only a few counts were recorded for this clonotype. The chain combines TRBV29-1 with TRBJ1-1; no clear D gene. CDR3 length: 14 residues. CDR1 and CDR2 (germline): SQVTM, ANQGSEA. Trimming pared 7 bases from V and 1 base from J, leaving 16 bases between. The CDR3 here is CSAFPADQNTEAFF. The CDR3 DNA reads as TGCAGCGCCTTCCCAGCGGACCAGAACACTGAAGCTTTCTTT.

This clonotype was seen at least ten times. CDR3 sequence reads: CASGQIRGGAAIYGYTF. CDR3 coding DNA: TGTGCCAGCGGCCAAATTAGAGGTGGGGCTGCGATCTATGGCTACACCTTC. The chain combines TRBV6-5 with TRBJ1-2; TRBD1 might be the D (5 bases). The length of the CDR3 is 17 residues. Germline V CDR1 and CDR2: MNHEY, SVGAGI. Between the trimmed V and J ends, which lost 8 bases and 4 bases, there was a span of 26 bases.